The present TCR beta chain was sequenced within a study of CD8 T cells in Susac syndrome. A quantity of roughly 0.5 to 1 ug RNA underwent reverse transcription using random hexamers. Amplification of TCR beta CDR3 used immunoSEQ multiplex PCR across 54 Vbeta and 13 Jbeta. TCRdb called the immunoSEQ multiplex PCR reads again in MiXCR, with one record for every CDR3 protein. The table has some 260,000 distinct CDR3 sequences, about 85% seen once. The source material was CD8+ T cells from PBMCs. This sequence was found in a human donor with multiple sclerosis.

The CDR3 sequence is CASSSLPTGAMDTQYF. The CDR3 DNA reads as TGTGCCAGCAGCTCCCTACCGACGGGAGCCATGGATACGCAGTATTTT. This chain joins TRBV7-2 and TRBJ2-3; D perhaps matches TRBD2 (6 bases). This CDR3 spans 16 amino acids. The germline V and J ends were trimmed by 4 bases and 6 bases, with 20 bases remaining between them. Germline CDR1 SGHTA, CDR2 FQGNSA.